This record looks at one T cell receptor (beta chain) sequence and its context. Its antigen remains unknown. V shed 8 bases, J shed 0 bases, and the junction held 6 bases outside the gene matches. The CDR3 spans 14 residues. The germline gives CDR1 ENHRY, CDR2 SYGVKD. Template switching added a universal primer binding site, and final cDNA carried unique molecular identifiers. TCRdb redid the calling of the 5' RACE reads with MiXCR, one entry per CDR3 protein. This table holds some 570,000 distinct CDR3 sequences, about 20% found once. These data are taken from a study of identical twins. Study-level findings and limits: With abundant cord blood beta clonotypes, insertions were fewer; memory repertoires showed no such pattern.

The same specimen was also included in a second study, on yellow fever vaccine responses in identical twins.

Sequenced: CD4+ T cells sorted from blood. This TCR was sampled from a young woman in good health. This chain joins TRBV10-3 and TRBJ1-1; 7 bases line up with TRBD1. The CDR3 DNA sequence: TGTGCCATCGGGAAGACAGGGTTGAACACTGAAGCTTTCTTT. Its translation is CAIGKTGLNTEAFF.